This TCR beta chain comes out of a study of shared clonotypes between healthy human individuals. General study findings and limits: Large depth notwithstanding, sorted-subset sequencing proved incomplete by rarefaction. Among non-shared clonotypes, generation probabilities were lower than among those shared by all four donors. The sampled material consisted only of blood, and tissue repertoires are likely to differ.

With respect to this clone: What it recognizes is unknown.

V was shortened by 5 bases and J by 2 bases, with 16 bases between the two germline ends. Germline V gene data show CDR1 as MNHEY and CDR2 as SMNVEV (reference sequence). CDR3 length equals 15 residues. Several immunoSEQ 96-well plates shared each subset's DNA, each plate a replicate. Sequencing was performed with immunoSEQ multiplex PCR; in TCRdb, only in-frame clones are kept and a portion is missing. The sample contains 1.5 million to 1.9 million clones, 95% to 99% of which appear only once. The V gene is TRBV27, the J gene TRBJ2-7; D gene ambiguous. This TCR derives from a man between 25 and 39 years old in good health. Sequencing was performed on naive CD4+ T cells sorted from blood. Subset here: CD45RA+ positively selected. CDR3 coding DNA: TGTGCCAGCAGTCCCCTGTCCGGTCCCCCCTACGAGCAGTACTTC. It encodes CASSPLSGPPYEQYF.